What follows are 3 T cell receptor beta chains derived from one specimen sequenced in a study of shared clonotypes between healthy human individuals. The repertoire was sequenced with immunoSEQ multiplex PCR; TCRdb's copy has only in-frame clones and lacks some. The sample comprises 950,000 to 1,100,000 clones, around 78% of which are singletons, and roughly 0.65% rests with the top ten. The specimen sequenced was memory CD4+ T cells from PBMCs. Stated subset: CD45RA-negative fraction. These receptors all come from a man between 18 and 35 years old in good health. Some clones in this sample may be carry-over from other donors' samples.

The V gene is TRBV6-6, the J gene TRBJ2-5; 8 bases are a match to TRBD1. This CDR3 is built from 14 residues. V shed 6 bases and J 1 base; nucleotides not matched to a gene: 4. Germline V gene lookup returns CDR1 MNHNY and CDR2 SVGAGI (reference sequence). For the CDR3, the DNA is TGTGCCAGCAGACGACAGGGGACCCAAGAGACCCAGTACTTC. Residues: CASRRQGTQETQYF.

This chain joins TRBV5-1 and TRBJ2-7; no definite D call. With 1 base removed from V and 4 bases from J, the gap between germline ends came to 15 bases. Germline CDR1 is SGHRS and CDR2 is YFSETQ. The CDR3 loop spans 15 amino acids. Written as DNA, the CDR3 is TGCGCCAGCAGCTTGCTTTCCGCCGATCTTTACGAGCAGTACTTC. It specifies CASSLLSADLYEQYF.

This clone was detected once. This chain joins TRBV27 and TRBJ2-5, with D possibly being TRBD2 (6 bases). Germline V gene lookup returns CDR1 MNHEY and CDR2 SMNVEV (reference sequence). The CDR3 has 13 amino acids. V lost 7 bases and J lost 5, with 14 bases in between. The CDR3 protein is CASTDGGVETQYF. CDR3 bases: TGTGCCAGCACCGATGGCGGGGTGGAGACCCAGTACTTC.